This T cell receptor (beta chain) emerged from a study of blood T cells in healthy people across ages. Study results and limitations: Because donor CMV status was unknown, expanded clonotype changes were possibly confounded. Higher diversity, along with more naive CD4+ cells, distinguished long-lived donors from aged donors. Estimated diversity that came from one million T cells was considered an underestimate.

In this sample, this clonotype turned up a few times. Its specificity is unknown. The ends were cut back, 5 bases at V and 2 bases at J, with 19 bases in the middle. From germline, CDR1 is SGHTA and CDR2 FQGNSA. This CDR3 region has 17 residues. Per-sample yields of isolated PBMCs were at least 7 million. Primers used in a second PCR of roughly 6 to 11 cycles were a sample-barcoded 5' primer and a J-beta primer mix. TCRdb re-derived calls from the 5' RACE reads in MiXCR, one entry per CDR3 protein. The table lists 1.5 million to 2 million distinct CDR3 sequences, around half of them singletons. V is TRBV7-2 and J is TRBJ2-1; D perhaps matches TRBD2 (6 bases). The receptor was derived from a woman between 40 and 55 years old in good health. Specimen: blood. The DNA for the CDR3 is TGTGCCAGCAGCCTCCCGGGGGTCAGCCAAGCCTACAATGAGCAGTTCTTC. Residues: CASSLPGVSQAYNEQFF.